This TCR beta chain came from a study of T cell responses to AZD1222 COVID-19 vaccine. Trimming removed 3 bases at V and 7 bases at J, with 12 bases between. This CDR3 has 13 residues. Germline V lookup: CDR1 LGHNA, CDR2 YSLEER. This table comes from immunoSEQ multiplex PCR, and its TCRdb copy is limited to in-frame clones, with some not included. Altogether around 220,000 clones are present, approximately 94% being singletons, with the ten largest covering around 1.8%. The rearrangement uses TRBV4-3 and TRBJ1-2; maybe TRBD1 (5 bases). The sequence came from an adult who received the MenACWY meningococcal vaccine as a control. The input for sequencing was peripheral blood, taken 28 days after the second dose of the MenACWY control vaccine. The DNA of the CDR3 is TGCGCCAGCAGCCAGCGGGGGTTTAGTGGCTACACCTTC. Translation: CASSQRGFSGYTF.